The 15 T cell receptor beta chains below all came from one sample that was sequenced in a study of control samples from healthy donors and cancer patients. Clones were read by immunoSEQ multiplex PCR, and TCRdb kept only the in-frame ones, dropping some. The sample includes approximately 84,000 clones, around 92% of them seen just once. Material: blood. The receptors stem from a man aged 25-40 years in good health.

V gene TRBV5-1 combines with J gene TRBJ2-5, with a possible D match to TRBD2 (5 bases). The CDR3 extends over 15 amino acids. V lost 0 bases to trimming and J lost 7 bases, with 16 bases between them. CDR1 and CDR2 (germline): SGHRS, YFSETQ. The CDR3 loop reads CASSLGAGGEGTQYF. CDR3 sequence (DNA): TGCGCCAGCAGCTTGGGCGCAGGAGGAGAGGGGACCCAGTACTTC.

V is TRBV9 and J is TRBJ2-3; D remains unclear. The CDR3 spans 15 residues. V lost 2 bases and J 4 bases, leaving 14 bases between the germline ends. Germline lookup yields CDR1 SGDLS and CDR2 YYNGEE. CDR3 loop: CASSVTPYGADTQYF. CDR3 bases: TGTGCCAGCAGCGTTACACCCTACGGAGCAGATACGCAGTATTTT.

The V gene is TRBV2, the J gene TRBJ2-1; the match to TRBD2 covers 7 bases. The CDR3 is 16 residues long. The trim removed 2 bases at V and 13 bases at J, leaving 17 bases unmatched. Germline CDR1 reads SNHLY; CDR2 reads FYNNEI. As DNA, the CDR3 is TGTGCCAGCAGTGAATATAGTCTAGCGGCCCCAGGATCCCAGTTCTTC. Its protein is CASSEYSLAAPGSQFF.

This chain joins TRBV10-3 and TRBJ2-1; 10 nucleotides agree with TRBD2. The V and J ends lost 11 bases and 8 bases, in that order; junction bases with no gene match: 9. In germline, CDR1 is ENHRY, CDR2 SYGVKD. This CDR3 comprises 13 residues. CDR3 sequence (DNA): TGTGCCCCACCTAGCGGGAGTTCGGATGAGCAGTTCTTC. Its translation: CAPPSGSSDEQFF.

V and J are TRBV12-3 or TRBV12-4 and TRBJ1-2; D gene uncertain. V lost 4 bases and J lost 5, with 5 bases in between. This CDR3 region has 11 residues. The chain's CDR3 is CASSSNYGYTF. The CDR3 bases are TGTGCCAGCAGTTCAAATTATGGCTACACCTTC.

This chain uses TRBV4-1 with TRBJ2-3; 13 bases match TRBD2. V lost 3 bases, J lost 10 bases, and 22 bases stayed unmatched. Germline loops: CDR1 MGHRA, CDR2 YSYEKL. CDR3 length: 20 residues. CDR3: CASSHPPGTSGNGPHGAQYF. The CDR3 nucleotides read TGCGCCAGCAGCCATCCGCCCGGGACTAGCGGGAACGGGCCCCACGGTGCGCAGTATTTT.

The CDR3 loop reads CSVQETGGGSPLHF. For the CDR3, the DNA is TGCAGCGTCCAAGAGACAGGGGGCGGTTCACCCCTCCACTTT. The V call is TRBV29-1, the J call TRBJ1-6; 10 bases map to TRBD1. Looked up from germline, CDR1 is SQVTM and CDR2 is ANQGSEA. J lost 9 bases, V lost 6 bases, and 8 bases had no gene match. The CDR3 consists of 14 residues.

The chain is built from TRBV5-1 and TRBJ2-5, with 7 positions matching TRBD2. The CDR3 has 13 residues. Germline CDR1 is SGHRS and CDR2 is YFSETQ. The trim removed 2 bases at V and 4 bases at J, leaving 2 bases unmatched. CDR3 coding DNA: TGCGCCAGCAGCTTCACGGGAGGAGAGACCCAGTACTTC. Translation gives CASSFTGGETQYF.

V is TRBV20-1 and J is TRBJ1-2; no definite D call. This CDR3 region has 11 residues. The germline V gene encodes CDR1 DFQATT and CDR2 SNEGSKA (reference sequence). V lost 3 bases and J lost 2, with 4 bases in between. The CDR3 region is CSASLNYGYTF. CDR3 in DNA: TGCAGTGCTAGTCTGAACTATGGCTACACCTTC.

J is TRBJ2-7 and V is TRBV5-6; TRBD1 or TRBD2 may be the D gene (5 bases each). Germline CDR1 SGHDT, CDR2 YYEEEE. This CDR3 region has 16 residues. Trimming cost V 4 bases and J 2 bases, with 19 bases left between them. CDR3 loop: CASSTGRGTITYEQYF. CDR3 bases: TGTGCCAGCAGCACGGGCCGGGGCACGATTACCTACGAGCAGTACTTC.

This clone was seen a handful of times. The CDR3 is CASVGNRGQGGYTF. CDR3 DNA: TGTGCCAGCGTTGGAAACAGGGGGCAAGGTGGCTACACCTTC. The V gene is TRBV27, the J gene TRBJ1-2; 9 nucleotides line up with TRBD1. Germline lookup yields CDR1 MNHEY and CDR2 SMNVEV (reference sequence). V lost 8 bases and J lost 7; bases outside the gene matches: 11. This CDR3 spans 14 amino acids.

The V and J genes are TRBV4-2 and TRBJ2-7; TRBD2 agrees at 8 bases. Germline V gene sequence: CDR1 LGHNA, CDR2 YNFKEQ. V was clipped by 1 base and J by 3 bases; unmatched bases: 5. The CDR3 consists of 15 residues. Written as DNA, the CDR3 is TGTGCCAGCAGCCAAGGGGGGACTAGAGACTACGAGCAGTACTTC. It codes for CASSQGGTRDYEQYF.

V gene TRBV7-6 combines with J gene TRBJ2-1; perhaps TRBD2 as D (6 bases). This CDR3 is built from 16 residues. The germline V gene encodes CDR1 SGHVS and CDR2 FNYEAQ. V was clipped by 4 bases and J by 6 bases, with 19 bases between them. CDR3 in DNA: TGTGCCAGCAGCTCAACCCGGGGACGGGGGTTCAATGAGCAGTTCTTC. It is translated as CASSSTRGRGFNEQFF.

CDR3 sequence reads: CASSRNLHREGEKLFF. The CDR3, as DNA: TGCGCCAGCAGCCGAAATCTTCACAGGGAGGGAGAAAAACTGTTTTTT. The rearrangement links TRBV5-1 to TRBJ1-4, with a weak D call TRBD1 (6 bases). CDR3 length equals 16 residues. V gave up 4 bases and J gave up 8 bases, with 21 bases separating them. Germline assignment: CDR1 SGHRS and CDR2 YFSETQ.

The chain couples TRBV10-2 to TRBJ1-2, with D maybe TRBD1 (6 bases). Germline CDR1 WSHSY, CDR2 SAAADI. The CDR3 is made up of 14 amino acids. V shed 0 bases and J shed 4 bases, with 9 bases lying between them. The CDR3 DNA reads as TGCGCCAGCAGTGAGTCGGGGGCCCGCTATGGCTACACCTTC. Translation gives CASSESGARYGYTF.